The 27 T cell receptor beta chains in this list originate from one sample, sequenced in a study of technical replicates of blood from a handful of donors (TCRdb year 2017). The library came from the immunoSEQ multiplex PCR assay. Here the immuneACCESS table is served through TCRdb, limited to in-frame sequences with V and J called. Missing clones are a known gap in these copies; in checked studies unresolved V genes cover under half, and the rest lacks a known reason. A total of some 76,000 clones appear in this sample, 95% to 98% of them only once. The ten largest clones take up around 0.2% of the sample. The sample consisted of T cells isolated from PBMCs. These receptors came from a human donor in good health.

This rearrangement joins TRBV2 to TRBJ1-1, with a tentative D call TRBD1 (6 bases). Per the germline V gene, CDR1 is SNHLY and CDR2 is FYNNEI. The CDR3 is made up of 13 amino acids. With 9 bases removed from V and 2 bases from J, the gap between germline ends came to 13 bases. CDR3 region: CARGARANTEAFF. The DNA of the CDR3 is TGTGCCAGGGGGGCGAGGGCCAACACTGAAGCTTTCTTT.

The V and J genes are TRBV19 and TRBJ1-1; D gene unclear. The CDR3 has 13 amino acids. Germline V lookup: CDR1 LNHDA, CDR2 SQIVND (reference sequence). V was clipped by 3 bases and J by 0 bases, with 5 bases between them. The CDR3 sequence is CASSIGVNTEAFF. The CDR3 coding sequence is TGTGCCAGTAGTATTGGAGTGAACACTGAAGCTTTCTTT.

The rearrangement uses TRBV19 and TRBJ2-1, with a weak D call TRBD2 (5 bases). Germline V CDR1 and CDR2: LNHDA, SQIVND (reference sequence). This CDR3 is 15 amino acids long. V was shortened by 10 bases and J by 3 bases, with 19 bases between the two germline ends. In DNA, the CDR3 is TGTGCCACCATAGGTGAGGACTCCCACTACAATGAGCAGTTCTTC. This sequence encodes CATIGEDSHYNEQFF.

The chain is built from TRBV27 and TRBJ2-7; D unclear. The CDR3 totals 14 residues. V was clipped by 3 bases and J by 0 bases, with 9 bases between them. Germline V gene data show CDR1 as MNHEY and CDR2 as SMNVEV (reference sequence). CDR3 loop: CASSFYYSSYEQYF. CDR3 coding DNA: TGTGCCAGCAGTTTTTATTACAGCTCCTACGAGCAGTACTTC.

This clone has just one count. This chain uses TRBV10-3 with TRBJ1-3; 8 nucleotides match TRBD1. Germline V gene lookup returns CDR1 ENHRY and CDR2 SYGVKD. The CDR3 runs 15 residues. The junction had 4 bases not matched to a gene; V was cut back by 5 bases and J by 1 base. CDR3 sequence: CAISRTGTSGNTIYF. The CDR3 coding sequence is TGTGCCATCAGTAGGACAGGGACTTCTGGAAACACCATATATTTT.

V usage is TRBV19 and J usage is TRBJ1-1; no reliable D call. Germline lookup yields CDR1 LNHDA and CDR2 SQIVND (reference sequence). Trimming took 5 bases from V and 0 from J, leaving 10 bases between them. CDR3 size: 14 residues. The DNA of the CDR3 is TGTGCCAGTAGTCCAGCCGGGGTGAACACTGAAGCTTTCTTT. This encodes CASSPAGVNTEAFF.

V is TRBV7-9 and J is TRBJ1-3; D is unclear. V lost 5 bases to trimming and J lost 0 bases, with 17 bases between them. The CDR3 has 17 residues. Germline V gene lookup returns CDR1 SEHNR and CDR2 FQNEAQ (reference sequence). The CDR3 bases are TGTGCCAGCAGCCCTCCCCTTCCAGGTACCTCTGGAAACACCATATATTTT. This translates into CASSPPLPGTSGNTIYF.

The CDR3 sequence: CAWAGTSFNEQFF. The CDR3 DNA sequence: TGTGCCTGGGCCGGGACTAGTTTTAATGAGCAGTTCTTC. The chain joins TRBV30 to TRBJ2-1; 8 nucleotides agree with TRBD2. Germline V lookup: CDR1 GTSNPN, CDR2 SVGIG (reference sequence). This CDR3 has 13 residues. The V segment lost 5 bases and the J segment 7 bases; nucleotides outside the gene matches: 7.

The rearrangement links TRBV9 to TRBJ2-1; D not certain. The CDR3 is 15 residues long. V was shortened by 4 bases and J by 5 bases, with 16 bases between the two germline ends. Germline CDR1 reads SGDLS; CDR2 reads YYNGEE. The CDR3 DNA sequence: TGTGCCAGCAGCCCCCCCAGTCATAACAACAATGAGCAGTTCTTC. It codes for CASSPPSHNNNEQFF.

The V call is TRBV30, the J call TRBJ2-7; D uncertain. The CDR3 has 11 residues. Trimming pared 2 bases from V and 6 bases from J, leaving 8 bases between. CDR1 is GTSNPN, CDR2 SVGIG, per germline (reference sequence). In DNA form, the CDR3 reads TGTGCCTGGAGTTTAGGCGGCGAGCAGTACTTC. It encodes CAWSLGGEQYF.

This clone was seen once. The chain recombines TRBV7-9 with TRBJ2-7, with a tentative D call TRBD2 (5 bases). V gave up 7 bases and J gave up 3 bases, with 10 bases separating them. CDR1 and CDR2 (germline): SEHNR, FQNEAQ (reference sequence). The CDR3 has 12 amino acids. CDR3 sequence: CASNGDLYEQYF. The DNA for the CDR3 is TGTGCCAGCAACGGGGATCTCTACGAGCAGTACTTC.

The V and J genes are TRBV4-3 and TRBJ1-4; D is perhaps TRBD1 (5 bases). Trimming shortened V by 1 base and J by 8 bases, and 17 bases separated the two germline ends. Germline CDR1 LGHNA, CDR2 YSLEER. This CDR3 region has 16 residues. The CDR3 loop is CASSQGGLREYEKLFF. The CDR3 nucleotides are TGCGCCAGCAGCCAAGGGGGACTCAGGGAGTACGAAAAACTGTTTTTT.

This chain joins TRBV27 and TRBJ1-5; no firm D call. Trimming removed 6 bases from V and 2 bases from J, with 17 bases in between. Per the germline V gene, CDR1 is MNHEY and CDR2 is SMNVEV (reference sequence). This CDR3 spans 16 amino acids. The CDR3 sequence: CASRPRAGLGNQPQHF. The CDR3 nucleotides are TGTGCCAGCAGACCCCGAGCGGGTTTGGGCAATCAGCCCCAGCATTTT.

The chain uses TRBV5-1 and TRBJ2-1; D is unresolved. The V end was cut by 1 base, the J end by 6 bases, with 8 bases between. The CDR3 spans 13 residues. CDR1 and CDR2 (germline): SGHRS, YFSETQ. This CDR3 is CASSLWPSNEQFF. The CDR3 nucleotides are TGCGCCAGCAGCTTGTGGCCTAGCAATGAGCAGTTCTTC.

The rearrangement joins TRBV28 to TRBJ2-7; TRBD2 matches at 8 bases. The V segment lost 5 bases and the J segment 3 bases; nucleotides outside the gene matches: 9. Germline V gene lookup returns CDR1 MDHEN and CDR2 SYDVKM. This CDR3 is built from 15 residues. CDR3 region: CASSPTLAGSYEQYF. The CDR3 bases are TGTGCCAGCAGTCCGACCTTAGCGGGAAGCTACGAGCAGTACTTC.

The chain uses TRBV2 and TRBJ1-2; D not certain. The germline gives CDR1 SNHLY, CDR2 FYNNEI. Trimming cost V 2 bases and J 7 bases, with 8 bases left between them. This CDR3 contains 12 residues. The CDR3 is CASSENEGGYTF. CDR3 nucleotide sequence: TGTGCCAGCAGTGAAAATGAGGGTGGCTACACCTTC.

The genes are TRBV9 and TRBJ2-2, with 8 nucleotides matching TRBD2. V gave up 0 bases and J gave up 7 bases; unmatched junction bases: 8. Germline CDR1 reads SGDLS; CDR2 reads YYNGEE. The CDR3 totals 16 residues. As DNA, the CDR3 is TGTGCCAGCAGCGTAGTAGCGAGCGGGAGTAACGGGGAGCTGTTTTTT. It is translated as CASSVVASGSNGELFF.

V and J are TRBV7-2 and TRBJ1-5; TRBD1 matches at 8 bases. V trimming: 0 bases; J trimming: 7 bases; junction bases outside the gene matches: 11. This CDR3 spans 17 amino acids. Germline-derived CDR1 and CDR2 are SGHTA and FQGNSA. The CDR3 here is CASSLAFADRDQQPQHF. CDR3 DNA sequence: TGTGCCAGCAGCTTAGCCTTCGCGGACAGGGACCAACAGCCCCAGCATTTT.

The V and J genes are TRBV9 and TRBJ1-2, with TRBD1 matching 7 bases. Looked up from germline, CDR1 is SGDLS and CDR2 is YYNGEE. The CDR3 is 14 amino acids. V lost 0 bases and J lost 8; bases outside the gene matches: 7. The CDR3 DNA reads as TGTGCCAGCAGCGTAGAAGGGGGCGCGTGGGGCTACACCTTC. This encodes CASSVEGGAWGYTF.

The CDR3, as DNA: TGTGCCAGTAGTTCGACGCTGACAGGGGCCACTGAAGCTTTCTTT. The encoded protein is CASSSTLTGATEAFF. The rearrangement uses TRBV19 and TRBJ1-1, with 8 nucleotides matching TRBD1. The CDR3 spans 15 residues. The V gene end was trimmed by 5 bases and the J gene end by 4 bases; junction bases not matched to a gene: 9. Germline CDR1 reads LNHDA; CDR2 reads SQIVND (reference sequence).

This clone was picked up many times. CDR3 residues: CASSDEGQGPSYEQYF. CDR3 coding DNA: TGTGCCAGCAGTGACGAGGGACAGGGCCCTTCCTACGAGCAGTACTTC. This chain joins TRBV6-1 and TRBJ2-7, with 9 bases fitting TRBD1. V was clipped by 3 bases and J by 1 base; unmatched bases: 7. The CDR3 is 16 residues long. Per the germline V gene, CDR1 is MNHNS and CDR2 is SASEGT.

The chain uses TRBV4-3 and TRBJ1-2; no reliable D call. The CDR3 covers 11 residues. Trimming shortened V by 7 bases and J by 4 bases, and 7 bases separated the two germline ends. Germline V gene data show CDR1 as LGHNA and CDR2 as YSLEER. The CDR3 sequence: CASTRGYGYTF. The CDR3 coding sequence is TGCGCCAGCACGCGGGGCTATGGCTACACCTTC.

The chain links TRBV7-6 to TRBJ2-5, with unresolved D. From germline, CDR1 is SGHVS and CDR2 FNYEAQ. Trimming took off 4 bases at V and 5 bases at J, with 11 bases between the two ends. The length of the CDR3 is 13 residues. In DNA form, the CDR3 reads TGTGCCAGCAGCTACACGGGTCGGGAGACCCAGTACTTC. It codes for CASSYTGRETQYF.

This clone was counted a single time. CDR3 amino acids: CASSPPGNYGYTF. Here the CDR3 DNA reads TGTGCCAGCTCACCCCCCGGTAACTATGGCTACACCTTC. The rearrangement links TRBV18 to TRBJ1-2, with no clear D. Germline values: CDR1 KGHSH, CDR2 LQKENI. The CDR3 is made up of 13 amino acids. V lost 3 bases and J 1 base, leaving 6 bases between the germline ends. Looking up the rest from reference TRBV18 and TRBJ1-2 gives the full variable domain: NAGVMQNPRHLVRRRGQEARLRCSPMKGHSHVYWYRQLPEEGLKFMVYLQKENIIDESGMPKERFSAEFPKEGPSILRIQQVVRGDSAAYFCASSPPGNYGYTFGSGTRLTVV.

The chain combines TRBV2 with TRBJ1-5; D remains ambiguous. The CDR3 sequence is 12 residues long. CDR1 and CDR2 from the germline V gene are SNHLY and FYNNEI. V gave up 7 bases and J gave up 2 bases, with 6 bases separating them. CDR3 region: CASTTGNQPQHF. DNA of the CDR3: TGTGCCAGCACCACAGGCAATCAGCCCCAGCATTTT.

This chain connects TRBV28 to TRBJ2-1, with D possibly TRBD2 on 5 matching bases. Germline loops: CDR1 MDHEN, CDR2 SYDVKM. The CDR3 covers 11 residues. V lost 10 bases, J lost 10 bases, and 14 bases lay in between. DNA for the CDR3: TGTGCCACCTTTCCGGGGAACGAGCAGTTCTTC. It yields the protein CATFPGNEQFF.

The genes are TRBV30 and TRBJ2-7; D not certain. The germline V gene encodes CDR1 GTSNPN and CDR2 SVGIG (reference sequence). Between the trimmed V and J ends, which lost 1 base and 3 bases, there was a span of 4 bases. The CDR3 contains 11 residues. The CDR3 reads CAWSGSYEQYF. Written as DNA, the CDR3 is TGTGCCTGGAGTGGGAGCTACGAGCAGTACTTC.